The 26 T cell receptor beta chains below come from one sample, sequenced in a study of graft-versus-host responses after intestinal transplantation. Processing released intraepithelial and lamina propria lymphocytes from the graft tissue. The data were produced by immunoSEQ multiplex PCR, yet TCRdb's version contains in-frame clones alone and is incomplete. The sample consists of about 11,000 clones, around four fifths of them appearing once. The starting material was ileum tissue, obtained 23 days after intestinal transplant. Receptors originate from a human patient who received an intestinal transplant, so some T cells may come from the graft donor.

The J gene is TRBJ2-1, the V gene TRBV2, with D tentatively TRBD2 (6 bases). CDR3 length: 14 residues. From germline, CDR1 is SNHLY and CDR2 FYNNEI. The germline V and J ends were trimmed by 2 bases and 15 bases, with 20 bases remaining between them. CDR3 sequence: CASSEWSRLEFLFF. The CDR3 DNA sequence: TGTGCCAGCAGTGAATGGTCAAGACTAGAGTTTCTGTTCTTC.

The chain recombines TRBV4-3 with TRBJ2-3; 8 bases match TRBD2. The CDR3 extends over 15 amino acids. With 0 bases clipped from V and 4 bases from J, the junction kept 3 bases outside the gene matches. Germline loops: CDR1 LGHNA, CDR2 YSLEER. CDR3 nucleotide sequence: TGCGCCAGCAGCCAAGACGGGACTAGTTCAGATACGCAGTATTTT. This codes for CASSQDGTSSDTQYF.

This clone was seen only a few times. The rearrangement joins TRBV4-1 to TRBJ2-7; the match to TRBD1 covers 8 bases. V dropped 1 base and J dropped 4; count of bases not matched to a gene: 3. The germline gives CDR1 MGHRA, CDR2 YSYEKL. The CDR3 is 14 residues long. CDR3 sequence (DNA): TGCGCCAGCAGCCAAGGACAGGGGACGTACGAGCAGTACTTC. Encoded protein: CASSQGQGTYEQYF.

This clone was picked up a small number of times. This chain connects TRBV28 to TRBJ1-1; D not resolved. Germline CDR1 MDHEN, CDR2 SYDVKM. CDR3 size: 10 residues. The V and J ends lost 8 bases and 8 bases respectively, with 9 bases between them. The CDR3: CASGVGEAFF. Written as DNA, the CDR3 is TGTGCCAGCGGGGTGGGGGAAGCTTTCTTT.

V is TRBV6-5 and J is TRBJ2-7; D unclear. V lost 4 bases, J lost 3 bases, and 16 bases lay in between. Germline CDR1 is MNHEY and CDR2 is SVGAGI. The CDR3 contains 15 residues. CDR3 DNA sequence: TGTGCCAGCAGTTCTCCTCAAGGATGGAGCTACGAGCAGTACTTC. Residues: CASSSPQGWSYEQYF.

The chain is built from TRBV19 and TRBJ2-1, with D possibly being TRBD1 or TRBD2 (5 bases each). The V end lost 3 bases, the J end lost 4 bases, and 19 bases lay between the germline ends. The CDR3 covers 17 residues. In germline, CDR1 is LNHDA, CDR2 SQIVND (reference sequence). CDR3 region: CASSISMGESSYNEQFF. The CDR3 DNA reads as TGTGCCAGTAGTATCTCTATGGGGGAATCTTCTTACAATGAGCAGTTCTTC.

The V gene is TRBV28, the J gene TRBJ2-2, with D tentatively TRBD1 (6 bases). Trimming left V 5 bases short and J 6 bases short, with 19 bases between. The germline gives CDR1 MDHEN, CDR2 SYDVKM. The CDR3 has 16 residues. The DNA of the CDR3 is TGTGCCAGCAGTCCCTTATCCGACAGGTTGGCCGGGGAGCTGTTTTTT. Its protein is CASSPLSDRLAGELFF.

V gene TRBV5-6 combines with J gene TRBJ1-2; D might be TRBD1 (5 bases). The CDR3 covers 14 residues. Germline assignment: CDR1 SGHDT and CDR2 YYEEEE. V was cut by 0 bases and J by 6 bases, with 12 bases left in between. DNA of the CDR3: TGTGCCAGCAGCTTGGCCTTGCAGGGCCATGGCTACACCTTC. Its protein is CASSLALQGHGYTF.

J is TRBJ1-2 and V is TRBV7-8, with D possibly TRBD1 on 5 matching bases. The V gene lost 0 bases and the J gene lost 8 bases, with 10 bases spanning the gap. The CDR3 extends over 13 amino acids. Per the germline V gene, CDR1 is SGHVS and CDR2 is FQNEAQ. The CDR3 DNA reads TGTGCCAGCAGCTTAGCCTTAGGGGACGGCTACACCTTC. Encoded protein: CASSLALGDGYTF.

V gene TRBV7-2 combines with J gene TRBJ2-1, with 9 bases aligning to TRBD2. V was pared by 1 base and J by 7 bases, with 5 bases of the junction left unmatched. The CDR3 spans 15 residues. Germline CDR1 SGHTA, CDR2 FQGNSA. CDR3 nucleotides: TGTGCCAGCAGCTTAGTTGCGGGAGGGAGGAATGAGCAGTTCTTC. This encodes CASSLVAGGRNEQFF.

This rearrangement joins TRBV4-2 to TRBJ2-7; D perhaps matches TRBD2 (6 bases). Germline V gives CDR1 LGHNA, CDR2 YNFKEQ. Trimming removed 8 bases from V and 4 bases from J, with 21 bases in between. The CDR3 is made up of 15 amino acids. In nucleotides, the CDR3 is TGTGCCAGCGGTCACCCCGGCGGGACCTTTTACGAGCAGTACTTC. Residues: CASGHPGGTFYEQYF.

The V gene is TRBV19, the J gene TRBJ2-1; maybe TRBD2 (5 bases). The CDR3 covers 14 residues. The germline CDR1 and CDR2 sequences are LNHDA and SQIVND (reference sequence). Trimming cost V 9 bases and J 1 base, with 13 bases left between them. The CDR3 DNA is TGTGCCAGCAGCAACGGGAATTCCTACAATGAGCAGTTCTTC. The encoded protein is CASSNGNSYNEQFF.

The V and J genes are TRBV9 and TRBJ1-6, with unresolved D. Germline CDR1 is SGDLS and CDR2 is YYNGEE. This CDR3 has 16 residues. V lost 0 bases and J lost 1, with 8 bases in between. DNA of the CDR3: TGTGCCAGCAGCGTAGGGTACCGGTCCTATAATTCACCCCTCCACTTT. Translating gives CASSVGYRSYNSPLHF.

J is TRBJ2-7 and V is TRBV19; D is undetermined. The V end lost 6 bases, the J end lost 2 bases, and 17 bases lay between the germline ends. Looked up from germline, CDR1 is LNHDA and CDR2 is SQIVND (reference sequence). The CDR3 extends over 15 amino acids. Here the CDR3 reads CASSEGIKTTYEQYF. The CDR3 nucleotides are TGTGCCAGTAGCGAAGGGATCAAGACGACCTACGAGCAGTACTTC.

This clone was counted a single time. The genes are TRBV9 and TRBJ1-1; D not resolved. This CDR3 is built from 14 residues. V lost 2 bases and J lost 2, with 10 bases in between. Germline assignment: CDR1 SGDLS and CDR2 YYNGEE. CDR3 in DNA: TGTGCCAGCAGCGTCACGGGAATTAACACTGAAGCTTTCTTT. This encodes CASSVTGINTEAFF. Using reference TRBV9 and TRBJ1-1 for the parts outside the CDR3, the full variable domain is DSGVTQTPKHLITATGQRVTLRCSPRSGDLSVYWYQQSLDQGLQFLIQYYNGEERAKGNILERFSAQQFPDLHSELNLSSLELGDSALYFCASSVTGINTEAFFGQGTRLTVV.

The rearrangement uses TRBV23-1 and TRBJ2-4, with D perhaps given as TRBD1 or TRBD2 (5 bases each). TRBV23-1 is annotated as an ORF whose role is uncertain. Trimming took 0 bases from V and 5 from J, leaving 11 bases between them. The CDR3 extends over 15 amino acids. The CDR3 region has the DNA TGCGCCAGCAGTCAATCGAGGCAGGGAGAAAACATTCAGTACTTC. Translating gives CASSQSRQGENIQYF.

The chain carries TRBV15 and TRBJ2-7; tentative D call: TRBD1 (6 bases). Germline V lookup: CDR1 LNHNV, CDR2 YYDKDF (reference sequence). The CDR3 extends over 15 amino acids. Trimming pared 0 bases from V and 3 bases from J, leaving 12 bases between. CDR3 protein: CATSRDLGQSYEQYF. The CDR3 DNA follows: TGTGCCACCAGCAGAGATTTAGGACAGAGCTACGAGCAGTACTTC.

By frequency in the sample, this clone is medium-sized. The chain uses TRBV28 and TRBJ2-2; D remains unclear. The V end was cut by 7 bases, the J end by 5 bases, with 5 bases between. CDR3 size: 11 residues. Per the germline V gene, CDR1 is MDHEN and CDR2 is SYDVKM. CDR3 nucleotide sequence: TGTGCCAGCACCAATACCGGGGAGCTGTTTTTT. Translated: CASTNTGELFF.

The V gene is TRBV7-9, the J gene TRBJ1-4; D is undetermined. V was shortened by 2 bases and J by 1 base, with 14 bases between the two germline ends. The germline gives CDR1 SEHNR, CDR2 FQNEAQ (reference sequence). This CDR3 spans 17 amino acids. The CDR3 DNA follows: TGTGCCAGCAGCTTACCGTCCCGCAGCCAAACTAATGAAAAACTGTTTTTT. It encodes CASSLPSRSQTNEKLFF.

The chain has TRBV5-1 and TRBJ1-1; no definite D call. This CDR3 is built from 16 residues. CDR1 and CDR2 (germline): SGHRS, YFSETQ. Trimming shortened V by 0 bases and J by 3 bases, and 15 bases separated the two germline ends. As DNA, the CDR3 is TGCGCCAGCAGCTTGGTTGGTTCGGGCAGTCACACTGAAGCTTTCTTT. This encodes CASSLVGSGSHTEAFF.

This clone was seen just once. V usage is TRBV27 and J usage is TRBJ2-3; D possibly uses TRBD1 or TRBD2 (6 bases each). The V end lost 6 bases, the J end lost 6 bases, and 22 bases lay between the germline ends. The length of the CDR3 is 16 residues. CDR1 and CDR2 (germline): MNHEY, SMNVEV (reference sequence). In DNA, the CDR3 is TGTGCCAGCAGCTTTAGAAGGGGGGAGAGAGGGGATACGCAGTATTTT. This sequence encodes CASSFRRGERGDTQYF.

This clone has just a few counts. The rearrangement uses TRBV6-9 and TRBJ2-2; 8 bases match TRBD2. The V gene's germline CDR1 is MNHGY and CDR2 SVAAGI. The CDR3 runs 15 residues. V was clipped by 5 bases and J by 6 bases; unmatched bases: 8. The CDR3 reads CASSPLPTSAGELFF. The CDR3, as DNA: TGTGCCAGCAGTCCCCTCCCGACTAGCGCCGGGGAGCTGTTTTTT.

The rearrangement joins TRBV2 to TRBJ2-3; D is unclear. Germline V CDR1 and CDR2: SNHLY, FYNNEI. The CDR3 is 14 amino acids. Trimming took 8 bases from V and 5 from J, leaving 17 bases between them. As DNA, the CDR3 is TGTGCCAGCCCGCCTCTATCTAGGCTAGATACGCAGTATTTT. It codes for CASPPLSRLDTQYF.

The chain links TRBV5-1 to TRBJ1-4; TRBD1 might be the D (6 bases). With 0 bases removed from V and 5 bases from J, the gap between germline ends came to 14 bases. The CDR3 runs to 16 residues. The germline gives CDR1 SGHRS, CDR2 YFSETQ. The CDR3: CASSLATWTENEKLFF. The CDR3 bases are TGCGCCAGCAGCTTGGCCACTTGGACAGAAAATGAAAAACTGTTTTTT.

About this clone: Being one base from a much bigger clone, this may be a read error. The V call is TRBV6-9, the J call TRBJ2-1; possibly TRBD2 for D (5 bases). The CDR3 runs 12 residues. Trimming pared 3 bases from V and 6 bases from J, leaving 6 bases between. Germline CDR1 is MNHGY and CDR2 is SVAAGI. In DNA form, the CDR3 reads TGTGCCAGCAGTTACCGGGGCAATGAGCAGTTCTTC. Translation: CASSYRGNEQFF.

V gene TRBV7-9 combines with J gene TRBJ2-7; 14 bases match TRBD2. J gave up 2 bases and V 5 bases, and 8 bases lay outside the gene matches. The CDR3 covers 17 residues. Germline lookup yields CDR1 SEHNR and CDR2 FQNEAQ (reference sequence). The CDR3 nucleotides read TGTGCCAGCAGCAATCTACGGACTAGCGGGAGGACCTACGAGCAGTACTTC. Its translation is CASSNLRTSGRTYEQYF.